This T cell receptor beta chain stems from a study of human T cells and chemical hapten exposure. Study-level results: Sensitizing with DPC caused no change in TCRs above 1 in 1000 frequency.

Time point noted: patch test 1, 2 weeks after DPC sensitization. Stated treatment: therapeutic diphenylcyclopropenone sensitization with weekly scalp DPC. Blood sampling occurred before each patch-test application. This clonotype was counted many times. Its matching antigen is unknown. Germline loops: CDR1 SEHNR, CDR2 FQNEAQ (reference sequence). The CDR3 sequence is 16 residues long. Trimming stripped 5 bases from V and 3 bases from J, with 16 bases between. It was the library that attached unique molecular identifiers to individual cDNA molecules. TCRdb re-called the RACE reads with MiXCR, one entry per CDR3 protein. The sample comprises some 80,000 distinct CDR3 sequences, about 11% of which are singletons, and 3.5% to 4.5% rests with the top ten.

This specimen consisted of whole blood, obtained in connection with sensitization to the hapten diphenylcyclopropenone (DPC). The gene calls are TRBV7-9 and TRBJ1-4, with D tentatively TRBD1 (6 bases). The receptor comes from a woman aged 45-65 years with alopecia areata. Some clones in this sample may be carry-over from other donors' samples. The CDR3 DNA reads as TGTGCCAGCAGCCCGGTTTTGGGGGCGTCTAATGAAAAACTGTTTTTT. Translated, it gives CASSPVLGASNEKLFF.